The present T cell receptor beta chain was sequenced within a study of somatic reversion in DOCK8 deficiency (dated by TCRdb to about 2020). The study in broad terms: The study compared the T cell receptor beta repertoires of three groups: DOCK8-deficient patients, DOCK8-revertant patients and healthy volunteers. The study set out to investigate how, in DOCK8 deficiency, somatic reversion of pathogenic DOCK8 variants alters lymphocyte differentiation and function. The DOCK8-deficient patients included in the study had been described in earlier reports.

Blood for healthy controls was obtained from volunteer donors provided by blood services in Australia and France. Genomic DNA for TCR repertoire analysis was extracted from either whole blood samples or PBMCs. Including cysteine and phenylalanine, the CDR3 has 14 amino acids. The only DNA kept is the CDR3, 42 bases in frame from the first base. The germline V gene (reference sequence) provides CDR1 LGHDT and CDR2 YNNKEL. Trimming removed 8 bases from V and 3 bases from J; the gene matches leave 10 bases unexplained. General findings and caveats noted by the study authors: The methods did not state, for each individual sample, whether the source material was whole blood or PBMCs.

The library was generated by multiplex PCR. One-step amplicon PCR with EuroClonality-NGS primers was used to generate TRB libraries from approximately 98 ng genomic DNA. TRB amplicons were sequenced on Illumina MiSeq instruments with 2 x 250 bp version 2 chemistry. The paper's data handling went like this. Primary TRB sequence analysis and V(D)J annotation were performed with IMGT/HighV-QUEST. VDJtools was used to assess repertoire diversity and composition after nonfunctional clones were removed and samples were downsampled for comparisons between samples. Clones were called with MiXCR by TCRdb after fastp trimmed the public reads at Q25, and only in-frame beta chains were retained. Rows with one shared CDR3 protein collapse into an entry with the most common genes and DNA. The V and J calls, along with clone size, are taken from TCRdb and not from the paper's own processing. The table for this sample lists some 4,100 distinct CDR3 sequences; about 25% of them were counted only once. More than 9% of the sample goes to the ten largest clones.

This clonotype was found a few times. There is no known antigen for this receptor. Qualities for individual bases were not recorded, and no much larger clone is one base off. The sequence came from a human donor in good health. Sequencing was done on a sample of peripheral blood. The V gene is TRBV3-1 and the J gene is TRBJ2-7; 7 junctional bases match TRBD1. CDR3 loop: CASGTTGTLYEQYF. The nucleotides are TGTGCCAGCGGTACGACAGGGACCCTCTACGAGCAGTACTTC.